These 20 T cell receptor beta chains were all obtained from the same sample, sequenced in a study of long-term antiretroviral therapy in people with HIV. They ran version v3.0 of the immunoSEQ assay at survey level. Clones were read by immunoSEQ multiplex PCR, and TCRdb kept only the in-frame ones, dropping some. The table has 16,000 or so clones, about 80% seen once; the top ten hold about a fifth. The sequencing used unsorted PBMCs, collected 2.1 years after starting antiretroviral therapy. The source is a middle-aged man with HIV.

The rearrangement uses TRBV7-9 and TRBJ1-2; possibly TRBD1 for D (5 bases). CDR3 length equals 13 residues. V was cut by 0 bases and J by 8 bases, with 10 bases left in between. Germline-derived CDR1 and CDR2 are SEHNR and FQNEAQ (reference sequence). CDR3 sequence reads: CASSLALGTGYTF. Here the CDR3 DNA reads TGTGCCAGCAGCTTAGCGCTTGGGACGGGCTACACCTTC.

The chain joins TRBV9 to TRBJ2-1; 8 positions match TRBD1. Trimming took 3 bases from V and 8 from J; bases not matched to a gene: 7. The CDR3 extends over 14 amino acids. Germline V gene lookup returns CDR1 SGDLS and CDR2 YYNGEE. This CDR3 is CASSDRTGWDEQFF. CDR3 DNA sequence: TGTGCCAGCAGCGATCGGACAGGGTGGGATGAGCAGTTCTTC.

This clone was detected only a few times. The chain has TRBV30 and TRBJ1-2; D gene unclear. The V end was cut by 1 base, the J end by 4 bases, with 13 bases between. The CDR3 length is 14 residues. Germline CDR1 and CDR2: GTSNPN and SVGIG (reference sequence). The CDR3 bases are TGTGCCTGGAGTGACTACACGAACCTCTATGGCTACACCTTC. This translates into CAWSDYTNLYGYTF.

V usage is TRBV6-1 and J usage is TRBJ2-7; TRBD1 matches at 10 bases. Germline V gene data show CDR1 as MNHNS and CDR2 as SASEGT. CDR3 size: 15 residues. V lost 8 bases to trimming and J lost 1 base; unmatched junction nucleotides: 8. The CDR3 loop reads CASFSTGQGSYEQYF. CDR3 nucleotides: TGTGCCAGCTTCTCCACGGGACAGGGGTCCTACGAGCAGTACTTC.

V is TRBV5-5 and J is TRBJ2-1; D is uncertain. CDR3 length equals 15 residues. Between the trimmed V and J ends, which lost 0 bases and 0 bases, there was a span of 7 bases. Germline V gene data show CDR1 as SGHKS and CDR2 as YYEKEE (reference sequence). Here the CDR3 DNA reads TGTGCCAGCAGCTTGGGGGCGATCTCCTACAATGAGCAGTTCTTC. It translates to CASSLGAISYNEQFF.

This rearrangement joins TRBV14 to TRBJ1-6; 9 bases line up with TRBD1. The trim removed 3 bases at V and 7 bases at J, leaving 7 bases unmatched. This CDR3 contains 16 residues. Germline CDR1 is SGHDN and CDR2 is FVKESK. The CDR3 protein is CASSQATGGRNSPLHF. The CDR3 DNA follows: TGTGCCAGCAGCCAGGCGACAGGGGGGAGGAATTCACCCCTCCACTTT.

The gene calls are TRBV2 and TRBJ2-7, with 11 bases lining up with TRBD1. Germline V gene lookup returns CDR1 SNHLY and CDR2 FYNNEI. This CDR3 contains 13 residues. J was trimmed by 6 bases and V by 8 bases; bases with no gene match: 6. The CDR3 coding sequence is TGTGCCAGCTCCGGGACAGGGGGACGCGAGCAGTACTTC. Translated, it gives CASSGTGGREQYF. The full variable domain, its missing parts supplied by reference TRBV2 and TRBJ2-7, is EPEVTQTPSHQVTQMGQEVILRCVPISNHLYFYWYRQILGQKVEFLVSFYNNEISEKSEIFDDQFSVERPDGSNFTLKIRSTKLEDSAMYFCASSGTGGREQYFGPGTRLTVT.

The V call is TRBV6-5, the J call TRBJ2-7; D is unresolved. Trimming left V 3 bases short and J 3 bases short, with 15 bases between. This CDR3 has 15 amino acids. CDR1 is MNHEY, CDR2 SVGAGI, per germline. The CDR3 nucleotides read TGTGCCAGCAGTTATACCGGTCCCGGGTTCTACGAGCAGTACTTC. Translating gives CASSYTGPGFYEQYF.

The chain combines TRBV11-3 with TRBJ2-2; no reliable D call. This CDR3 has 13 amino acids. Trimming took 8 bases from V and 6 from J, leaving 13 bases between them. CDR1 SGHNT and CDR2 YENEEA come from the germline V gene. CDR3 DNA: TGTGCCAGCCTCGATGATTGGGCCGGGGAGCTGTTTTTT. It is translated as CASLDDWAGELFF.

This clone was observed once. This chain uses TRBV7-9 with TRBJ2-2; 9 bases line up with TRBD1. Germline lookup yields CDR1 SEHNR and CDR2 FQNEAQ (reference sequence). V gave up 5 bases and J gave up 1 base; unmatched junction bases: 5. The CDR3 spans 16 residues. The CDR3 loop is CASSVPGQGNTGELFF. CDR3 sequence (DNA): TGTGCCAGCAGCGTGCCGGGACAGGGGAACACCGGGGAGCTGTTTTTT.

The V and J genes are TRBV11-2 and TRBJ2-3, with D unresolved. V lost 0 bases, J lost 5 bases, and 18 bases lay in between. Per the germline V gene, CDR1 is SGHAT and CDR2 is FQNNGV. This CDR3 is built from 17 residues. This CDR3 reads CASSLEFFGSMKDTQYF. Here the CDR3 DNA reads TGTGCCAGCAGCTTAGAGTTCTTTGGGTCTATGAAAGATACGCAGTATTTT.

V gene TRBV29-1 combines with J gene TRBJ1-1, with TRBD1 matching over 8 bases. The CDR3 loop spans 13 amino acids. The V and J ends lost 5 bases and 1 base, in that order; junction bases with no gene match: 3. The germline V gene encodes CDR1 SQVTM and CDR2 ANQGSEA. This CDR3 is CSVTQGGNTEAFF. In DNA form, the CDR3 reads TGCAGCGTTACACAGGGGGGGAACACTGAAGCTTTCTTT.

CDR3 sequence reads: CASSPSSAYEQYF. CDR3 nucleotides: TGCGCCAGCAGCCCCTCCTCAGCCTACGAGCAGTACTTC. The V call is TRBV4-1, the J call TRBJ2-7; no reliable D call. CDR1 is MGHRA and CDR2 is YSYEKL in the germline V gene. The CDR3 is made up of 13 amino acids. The V and J ends lost 4 bases and 2 bases respectively, with 9 bases between them.

The V call is TRBV5-4, the J call TRBJ1-1; D not certain. CDR3 length: 12 residues. Germline V CDR1 and CDR2: SGHNT, YYREEE (reference sequence). V was cut by 3 bases and J by 3 bases, with 6 bases left in between. The CDR3 sequence: CASSSVDTEAFF. The CDR3 DNA reads as TGTGCCAGCAGCTCAGTGGACACTGAAGCTTTCTTT.

This clone has a single count. The chain carries TRBV15 and TRBJ1-3; no clear D gene. The CDR3 is made up of 15 amino acids. Trimming took 1 base from V and 1 from J, leaving 8 bases between them. Germline CDR1 LNHNV, CDR2 YYDKDF (reference sequence). Here the CDR3 DNA reads TGTGCCACCAGCAGAGGTCAGGAGTCTGGAAACACCATATATTTT. The encoded protein is CATSRGQESGNTIYF.

V is TRBV7-9 and J is TRBJ1-1; D might be TRBD1 (5 bases). Germline-derived CDR1 and CDR2 are SEHNR and FQNEAQ (reference sequence). The CDR3 is 16 amino acids. With 4 bases removed from V and 4 bases from J, the gap between germline ends came to 19 bases. Here the CDR3 reads CASSSSPTPGSTEAFF. CDR3 nucleotide sequence: TGTGCCAGCAGCTCAAGCCCAACTCCAGGGAGCACTGAAGCTTTCTTT.

The chain has TRBV6-5 and TRBJ1-2, with 12 bases matching TRBD1. Trimming took 7 bases from V and 6 from J; bases not matched to a gene: 6. CDR3 length equals 14 residues. Germline V gene data show CDR1 as MNHEY and CDR2 as SVGAGI. The CDR3 spells CASNRDRGQDGYTF. CDR3 nucleotides: TGTGCCAGCAATCGGGACAGGGGGCAGGATGGCTACACCTTC.

The chain recombines TRBV15 with TRBJ1-2; D ambiguous. The CDR3 has 13 amino acids. The germline gives CDR1 LNHNV, CDR2 YYDKDF (reference sequence). V was shortened by 5 bases and J by 4 bases, with 11 bases between the two germline ends. The CDR3 loop is CATSFGGSYGYTF. In DNA form, the CDR3 reads TGTGCCACCAGCTTCGGCGGGAGCTATGGCTACACCTTC.

By share of the sample, this clone is large. The chain uses TRBV13 and TRBJ2-1; TRBD1 agrees at 7 bases. The ends lost 4 bases at V and 8 bases at J; junction bases unmatched: 11. CDR3 size: 15 residues. CDR1 PRHDT and CDR2 FYEKMQ come from the germline V gene (reference sequence). The CDR3 region is CASSYGQASGYEQFF. The CDR3 coding sequence is TGTGCCAGCAGCTACGGACAGGCCTCGGGCTATGAGCAGTTCTTC.

The chain joins TRBV11-2 to TRBJ2-7; possible D gene TRBD1, 5 bases. The CDR3 extends over 16 amino acids. From germline, CDR1 is SGHAT and CDR2 FQNNGV. V was trimmed by 6 bases and J by 5 bases, leaving 23 bases between them. The CDR3 spells CASSSSGAGRRDEQYF. The CDR3 region has the DNA TGTGCCAGCAGTTCGAGTGGGGCCGGACGCAGGGACGAGCAGTACTTC.